Listed below are T cell receptor beta chains from one sample, sequenced in a study of type 1 regulatory T cells. TCRdb recomputed calls from the reads with MiXCR, one row per CDR3 protein. The sample carries around 88,000 distinct CDR3 sequences, 25% to 40% recorded once. Specimen: CD4+ T cells, either the whole sample or a sorted fraction (not recorded which). The receptors shown here come from a human donor in good health. Each CDR3 is given with its conserved first and last residue. The D gene is left open where the match is weak. Clone size is shown for a subset of rows, as once, few, many or a class of expanded clone.

j_call: TRBJ2-7; d_call: NA; clone_size: once; v_call: TRBV27; cdr3_nt: TGTGCCAGCAGTTTCTTAGGTCAGGGAGGATACGAGCAGTACTTC; cdr3_aa: CASSFLGQGGYEQYF
j_call: TRBJ2-3; d_call: TRBD2; clone_size: few; v_call: TRBV7-6; cdr3_nt: TGTGCCAGCAGACAAACCCGACTAGCGGGAACGTCAGATACGCAGTATTTT; cdr3_aa: CASRQTRLAGTSDTQYF
j_call: TRBJ2-7; d_call: NA; clone_size: NA; v_call: TRBV6-1; cdr3_nt: TGTGCCAGCAGTAAACAGGTTGCGTACGAGCAGTACTTC; cdr3_aa: CASSKQVAYEQYF
j_call: TRBJ2-7; d_call: NA; clone_size: NA; v_call: TRBV19; cdr3_nt: TGTGCCAGTGCACGCCGGCTAGCGAACACCTACGAGCAGTACTTC; cdr3_aa: CASARRLANTYEQYF
j_call: TRBJ2-1; d_call: TRBD2; clone_size: few; v_call: TRBV5-1; cdr3_nt: TGCGCCAGCAGCTCGCTCACTAGCGGGAGTGGAAATGAGCAGTTCTTC; cdr3_aa: CASSSLTSGSGNEQFF
j_call: TRBJ2-3; d_call: TRBD2; clone_size: NA; v_call: TRBV7-9; cdr3_nt: TGTGCCAGCAGTTCTGGGTCGGGAGGTTCGTCTAATACGCAGTATTTT; cdr3_aa: CASSSGSGGSSNTQYF
j_call: TRBJ2-1; d_call: NA; clone_size: few; v_call: TRBV6-2/TRBV6-3; cdr3_nt: TGTGCCAGCAGTTACTTGGAAAATGAGCAGTTCTTC; cdr3_aa: CASSYLENEQFF
j_call: TRBJ2-2; d_call: NA; clone_size: NA; v_call: TRBV9; cdr3_nt: TGTGCCGGCAGCGTGACTGGGAACACCGGGGAGCTGTTTTTT; cdr3_aa: CAGSVTGNTGELFF
j_call: TRBJ2-7; d_call: NA; clone_size: NA; v_call: TRBV3-1; cdr3_nt: TGTGCCAGCAGCCAAGTCCAGTCCGAGCAGTACTTC; cdr3_aa: CASSQVQSEQYF
j_call: TRBJ2-7; d_call: NA; clone_size: NA; v_call: TRBV20-1; cdr3_nt: TGCAGTGCCGAGGGGGCGCGGGAGTCCTCCTACGAGCAGTACTTC; cdr3_aa: CSAEGARESSYEQYF
j_call: TRBJ1-2; d_call: TRBD1; clone_size: few; v_call: TRBV29-1; cdr3_nt: TGCAGCGCCCAGACAGGGCCTGGCTACACCTTC; cdr3_aa: CSAQTGPGYTF
j_call: TRBJ2-1; d_call: NA; clone_size: many; v_call: TRBV5-1; cdr3_nt: TGCGCCAGCAGCTCCGGTGACTACCGCTCCTACAATGAGCAGTTCTTC; cdr3_aa: CASSSGDYRSYNEQFF
j_call: TRBJ2-5; d_call: NA; clone_size: NA; v_call: TRBV29-1; cdr3_nt: TGCAGCGTTGATGTTCCCATTCTGGGGACCCAGTACTTC; cdr3_aa: CSVDVPILGTQYF
j_call: TRBJ2-7; d_call: TRBD2; clone_size: few; v_call: TRBV5-1; cdr3_nt: TGCGCCAGCAGTCTAGCGGGAGCGAGCTCCTACGAGCAGTACTTC; cdr3_aa: CASSLAGASSYEQYF
j_call: TRBJ2-7; d_call: NA; clone_size: few; v_call: TRBV28; cdr3_nt: TGTGCCAGCAGTTTAATACGGACATCCCACGAGCAGTACTTC; cdr3_aa: CASSLIRTSHEQYF
j_call: TRBJ1-2; d_call: TRBD1; clone_size: NA; v_call: TRBV28; cdr3_nt: TGTGCCAGCACCTCCCCCGGGGAAGGGGGCGAACGAGGCTACACCTTC; cdr3_aa: CASTSPGEGGERGYTF
j_call: TRBJ2-1; d_call: NA; clone_size: few; v_call: TRBV20-1; cdr3_nt: TGCAGTGCTAGAGAGGCACGTTTCACAAATGAGCAGTTCTTC; cdr3_aa: CSAREARFTNEQFF
j_call: TRBJ2-7; d_call: TRBD1; clone_size: once; v_call: TRBV7-2; cdr3_nt: TGTGCCAGCAGTGTCGGGACAGGGGCCTACGAGCAGTACTTC; cdr3_aa: CASSVGTGAYEQYF
j_call: TRBJ2-1; d_call: NA; clone_size: few; v_call: TRBV3-1; cdr3_nt: TGTGCCAGCAGCCAAGGGGACCGGAGCCGGTTCTTC; cdr3_aa: CASSQGDRSRFF
j_call: TRBJ2-7; d_call: NA; clone_size: NA; v_call: TRBV4-2; cdr3_nt: TGTGCCAGCAGCACCCGGGACGGGACCTACGAGCAGTACTTC; cdr3_aa: CASSTRDGTYEQYF
j_call: TRBJ2-1; d_call: TRBD2; clone_size: few; v_call: TRBV20-1; cdr3_nt: TGCAGTGCTAGATCTGTGACTAGCGGGAGACCTGATGAGCAGTTCTTC; cdr3_aa: CSARSVTSGRPDEQFF
j_call: TRBJ1-1; d_call: NA; clone_size: few; v_call: TRBV20-1; cdr3_nt: TGCAGTGCTAGAGATACAGGGAGGAACACTGAAGCTTTCTTT; cdr3_aa: CSARDTGRNTEAFF
j_call: TRBJ2-7; d_call: TRBD1; clone_size: NA; v_call: TRBV5-8; cdr3_nt: TGTGCCAGCGTGATCTCAGGGGGCGAGCAGTACTTC; cdr3_aa: CASVISGGEQYF
j_call: TRBJ1-3; d_call: TRBD1; clone_size: few; v_call: TRBV10-3; cdr3_nt: TGTGCCATCAGTGAGTCGGAGGGGGCTGATGGAAACACCATATATTTT; cdr3_aa: CAISESEGADGNTIYF
j_call: TRBJ2-5; d_call: NA; clone_size: NA; v_call: TRBV28; cdr3_nt: TGTGCCAGCAATAGACTGAGTGGAGAGACCCAGTACTTC; cdr3_aa: CASNRLSGETQYF
j_call: TRBJ2-1; d_call: TRBD2; clone_size: few; v_call: TRBV6-1; cdr3_nt: TGTGCCAGCAGTGAAGCAGGGACTAACAATGAGCAGTTCTTC; cdr3_aa: CASSEAGTNNEQFF
j_call: TRBJ1-1; d_call: NA; clone_size: few; v_call: TRBV19; cdr3_nt: TGTGCCAGTAGTGGGGGTGAATCTGCCACTGAAGCTTTCTTT; cdr3_aa: CASSGGESATEAFF
j_call: TRBJ1-1; d_call: NA; clone_size: few; v_call: TRBV27; cdr3_nt: TGTGCCAGCAGTTTCTTCGGGACGCTCAATTTT; cdr3_aa: CASSFFGTLNF
j_call: TRBJ2-3; d_call: TRBD2; clone_size: few; v_call: TRBV20-1; cdr3_nt: TGCAGTGCAGCCCCTAGGGTGGGAGGGGTCTTGACGCAGTATTTT; cdr3_aa: CSAAPRVGGVLTQYF
j_call: TRBJ1-1; d_call: NA; clone_size: NA; v_call: TRBV5-1; cdr3_nt: TGCGCCAGCAGCTTTTTGTCAGAGTCCGGGGCTGAAGCTTTCTTT; cdr3_aa: CASSFLSESGAEAFF
j_call: TRBJ2-1; d_call: NA; clone_size: few; v_call: TRBV4-3; cdr3_nt: TGCGCCAGCAGCCATCGATTCAGGGGAGGGGATGAGCAGTTCTTC; cdr3_aa: CASSHRFRGGDEQFF
j_call: TRBJ1-3; d_call: NA; clone_size: NA; v_call: TRBV9; cdr3_nt: TGTGCCAGCAATACAGGGTCCGCTGGAAACACCATATATTTT; cdr3_aa: CASNTGSAGNTIYF
j_call: TRBJ2-2; d_call: NA; clone_size: many; v_call: TRBV6-4; cdr3_nt: TGTGCCAGCAGTGACCGGGACACCGGGGAGCTGTTTTTT; cdr3_aa: CASSDRDTGELFF
j_call: TRBJ2-1; d_call: TRBD2; clone_size: NA; v_call: TRBV7-9; cdr3_nt: TGTGCCAGCAGCTTACCCCATCGGACTAGCGGGAGCGCGAATGAGCAGTTCTTC; cdr3_aa: CASSLPHRTSGSANEQFF
j_call: TRBJ2-1; d_call: TRBD2; clone_size: few; v_call: TRBV5-6; cdr3_nt: TGTGCCAGCAGCTTGGGGGAATCGGCTAGCGGGAGTAGGGACAATGAGCAGTTCTTC; cdr3_aa: CASSLGESASGSRDNEQFF
j_call: TRBJ2-7; d_call: NA; clone_size: NA; v_call: TRBV30; cdr3_nt: TGTGCCTGGAGTAGGTCCTTATTCTACGAGCAGTACTTC; cdr3_aa: CAWSRSLFYEQYF
j_call: TRBJ2-7; d_call: NA; clone_size: few; v_call: TRBV7-6; cdr3_nt: TGTGCCAGCAGCTTAGCGCCAGTTTACGAGCAGTACTTC; cdr3_aa: CASSLAPVYEQYF
j_call: TRBJ1-5; d_call: NA; clone_size: few; v_call: TRBV20-1; cdr3_nt: TGCAGTGCTGGAGTTCCCGGGACTTCTATCGATCAGCCCCAGCATTTT; cdr3_aa: CSAGVPGTSIDQPQHF
j_call: TRBJ1-3; d_call: NA; clone_size: NA; v_call: TRBV20-1; cdr3_nt: TGCAGTGCTAGACCCCCCTCTGGAAACACCATATATTTT; cdr3_aa: CSARPPSGNTIYF
j_call: TRBJ1-2; d_call: NA; clone_size: NA; v_call: TRBV6-6; cdr3_nt: TGTGCCAGCAGTTCGGACAGAAACTATGGCTACACCTTC; cdr3_aa: CASSSDRNYGYTF
j_call: TRBJ2-1; d_call: TRBD2; clone_size: NA; v_call: TRBV6-2/TRBV6-3; cdr3_nt: TGTGCCAGCAGTTTCGCGAGCGGGGCTGCCGGTGAGCAGTTCTTC; cdr3_aa: CASSFASGAAGEQFF
j_call: TRBJ2-5; d_call: TRBD2; clone_size: NA; v_call: TRBV12-3/TRBV12-4; cdr3_nt: TGTGCCAGCACCCAAAGCGGGAGGGCCGTTGAGACCCAGTACTTC; cdr3_aa: CASTQSGRAVETQYF
j_call: TRBJ1-5; d_call: TRBD1; clone_size: NA; v_call: TRBV6-5; cdr3_nt: TGTGCCAGCAGTTACTCTACAGGGGTCAATCAGCCCCAGCATTTT; cdr3_aa: CASSYSTGVNQPQHF
j_call: TRBJ2-5; d_call: NA; clone_size: NA; v_call: TRBV14; cdr3_nt: TGTGCCAGCAGCCAAAGACCACTCGTGTCAGGGGAAGAGACCCAGTACTTC; cdr3_aa: CASSQRPLVSGEETQYF
j_call: TRBJ2-7; d_call: NA; clone_size: NA; v_call: TRBV9; cdr3_nt: TGTGCCAGCAGCGGAACTACCGGGACGGGGTTTTACGAGCAGTACTTC; cdr3_aa: CASSGTTGTGFYEQYF
j_call: TRBJ1-5; d_call: NA; clone_size: few; v_call: TRBV23-1; cdr3_nt: TGCGCCAGCAGCCCCTCTCAGCCCCAGCATTTT; cdr3_aa: CASSPSQPQHF
j_call: TRBJ2-1; d_call: NA; clone_size: few; v_call: TRBV15; cdr3_nt: TGTGCCACCAGCAGAGATTTATCGGACAGCTCCTACAATGAGCAGTTCTTC; cdr3_aa: CATSRDLSDSSYNEQFF
j_call: TRBJ2-1; d_call: TRBD2; clone_size: NA; v_call: TRBV20-1; cdr3_nt: TGCAGTGCCGGGACTAGCGGACTATACGATGAGCAGTTCTTC; cdr3_aa: CSAGTSGLYDEQFF
j_call: TRBJ2-1; d_call: TRBD2; clone_size: few; v_call: TRBV3-1; cdr3_nt: TGTGCCAGCAGAAATAGCGGGAGCTCCTACAATGAGCAGTTCTTC; cdr3_aa: CASRNSGSSYNEQFF
j_call: TRBJ2-2; d_call: NA; clone_size: few; v_call: TRBV7-2; cdr3_nt: TGTGCCAGCATCCCACCCACCGGGGAGCTGTTTTTT; cdr3_aa: CASIPPTGELFF
j_call: TRBJ2-7; d_call: TRBD2; clone_size: NA; v_call: TRBV25-1; cdr3_nt: TGTGCCAGCAGTGAATTGGGGGGGTCCTACGAGCAGTACTTC; cdr3_aa: CASSELGGSYEQYF
j_call: TRBJ2-3; d_call: NA; clone_size: few; v_call: TRBV4-1; cdr3_nt: TGCGCCAGCAGCCACGGGGCCGCTAGCCGGTCATCAAATACGCAGTATTTT; cdr3_aa: CASSHGAASRSSNTQYF
j_call: TRBJ2-2; d_call: NA; clone_size: many; v_call: TRBV6-5; cdr3_nt: TGTGCCAGCAGCCTCGAAGGGGGGACTGGGGAGCTGTTTTTT; cdr3_aa: CASSLEGGTGELFF
j_call: TRBJ1-1; d_call: NA; clone_size: few; v_call: TRBV4-3; cdr3_nt: TGCGCCAGCAGCCAAGATATAGGGAGGGGAGGGAACACTGAAGCTTTCTTT; cdr3_aa: CASSQDIGRGGNTEAFF
j_call: TRBJ2-7; d_call: NA; clone_size: NA; v_call: TRBV6-6; cdr3_nt: TGTGCCAGCAGGAAACAGGGTGTCTACGAGCAGTACTTC; cdr3_aa: CASRKQGVYEQYF
j_call: TRBJ1-5; d_call: TRBD1; clone_size: NA; v_call: TRBV6-4; cdr3_nt: TGTGCCAGCAAGGGGACAGGGGGCGGTAGGGCGTGGGACCCCCAGCATTTT; cdr3_aa: CASKGTGGGRAWDPQHF
j_call: TRBJ2-3; d_call: TRBD1; clone_size: many; v_call: TRBV15; cdr3_nt: TGTGCCACCAGCAGGGACAGGGCGGCAGATACGCAGTATTTT; cdr3_aa: CATSRDRAADTQYF
j_call: TRBJ2-2; d_call: TRBD2; clone_size: NA; v_call: TRBV6-6; cdr3_nt: TGTGCCAGCAGTTGGAGGACTAGCGGGTCCGTTGGGACCGGGGAGCTGTTTTTT; cdr3_aa: CASSWRTSGSVGTGELFF
j_call: TRBJ2-7; d_call: TRBD2; clone_size: few; v_call: TRBV6-5; cdr3_nt: TGTGCCAGCAAGAATGAGCTAGCGGGGGGGGAGCAGTACTTC; cdr3_aa: CASKNELAGGEQYF
j_call: TRBJ2-7; d_call: NA; clone_size: few; v_call: TRBV9; cdr3_nt: TGTGCCAGCAGCCCGAATCCGGACGGAGGCTACGAGCAGTACTTC; cdr3_aa: CASSPNPDGGYEQYF